The present entry profiles one TCR beta chain with its context. This record belongs to a study of control samples from healthy donors and cancer patients. This CDR3 has 15 residues. Between the trimmed V and J ends, which lost 4 bases and 2 bases, there was a span of 12 bases. From germline, CDR1 is SGHDT and CDR2 YYEEEE. The assay was immunoSEQ multiplex PCR, and TCRdb's table has in-frame clones only and misses some. The table includes 130,000 or so clones, 70% to 90% detected once. This sequence joins TRBV5-6 and TRBJ1-4; D ambiguous. The sample comprised blood. The sequence came from a man aged 45-60 years in good health. The CDR3 DNA reads as TGTGCCAGCAGCGATCACCCGAGGACTAATGAAAAACTGTTTTTT. Its translation is CASSDHPRTNEKLFF.